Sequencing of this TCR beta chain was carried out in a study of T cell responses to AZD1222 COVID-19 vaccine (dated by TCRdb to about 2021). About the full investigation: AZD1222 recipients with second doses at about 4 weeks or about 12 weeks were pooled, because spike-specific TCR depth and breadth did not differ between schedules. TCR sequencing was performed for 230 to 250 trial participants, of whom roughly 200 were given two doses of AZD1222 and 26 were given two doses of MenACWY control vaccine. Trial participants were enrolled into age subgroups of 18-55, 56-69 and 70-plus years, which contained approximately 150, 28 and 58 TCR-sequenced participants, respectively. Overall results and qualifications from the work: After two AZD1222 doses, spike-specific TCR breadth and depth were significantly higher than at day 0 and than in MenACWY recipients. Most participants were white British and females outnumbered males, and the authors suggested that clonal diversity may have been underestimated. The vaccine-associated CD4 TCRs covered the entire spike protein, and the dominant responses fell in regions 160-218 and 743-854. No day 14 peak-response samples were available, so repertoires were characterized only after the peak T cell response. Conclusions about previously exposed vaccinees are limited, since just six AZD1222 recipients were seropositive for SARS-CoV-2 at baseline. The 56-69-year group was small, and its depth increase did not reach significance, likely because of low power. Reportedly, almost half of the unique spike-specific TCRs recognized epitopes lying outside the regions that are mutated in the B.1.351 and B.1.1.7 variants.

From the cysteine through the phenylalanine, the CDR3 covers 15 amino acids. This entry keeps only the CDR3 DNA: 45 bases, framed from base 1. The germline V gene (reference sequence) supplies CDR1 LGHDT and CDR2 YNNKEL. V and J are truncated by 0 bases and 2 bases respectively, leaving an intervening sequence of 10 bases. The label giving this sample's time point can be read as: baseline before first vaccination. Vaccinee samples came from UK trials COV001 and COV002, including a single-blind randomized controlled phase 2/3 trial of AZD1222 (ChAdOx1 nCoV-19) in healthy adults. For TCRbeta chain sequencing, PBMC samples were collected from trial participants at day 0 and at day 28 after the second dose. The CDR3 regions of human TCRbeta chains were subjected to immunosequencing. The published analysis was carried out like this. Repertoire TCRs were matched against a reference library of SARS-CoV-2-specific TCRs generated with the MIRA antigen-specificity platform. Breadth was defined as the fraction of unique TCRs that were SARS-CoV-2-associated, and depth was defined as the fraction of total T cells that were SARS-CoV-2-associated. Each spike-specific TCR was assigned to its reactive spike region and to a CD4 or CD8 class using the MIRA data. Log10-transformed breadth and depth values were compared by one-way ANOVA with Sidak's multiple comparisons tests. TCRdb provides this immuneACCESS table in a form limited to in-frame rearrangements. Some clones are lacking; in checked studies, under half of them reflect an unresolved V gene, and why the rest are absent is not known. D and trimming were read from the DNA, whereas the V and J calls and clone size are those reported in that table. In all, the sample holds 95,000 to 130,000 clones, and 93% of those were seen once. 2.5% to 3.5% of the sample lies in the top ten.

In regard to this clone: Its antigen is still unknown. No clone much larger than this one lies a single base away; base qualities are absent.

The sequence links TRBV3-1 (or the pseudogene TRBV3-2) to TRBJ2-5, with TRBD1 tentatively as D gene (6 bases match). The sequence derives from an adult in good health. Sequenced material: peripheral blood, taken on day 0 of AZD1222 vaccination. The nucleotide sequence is TGTGCCAGCAGCCAAGAGTGGGGGCTACAAGAGACCCAGTACTTC. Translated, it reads CASSQEWGLQETQYF.